This T cell receptor beta chain stems from a study of T cell changes during pregnancy in multiple sclerosis. Germline CDR1 reads MGHRA; CDR2 reads YSYEKL. CDR3 size: 12 residues. Deletions cut 2 bases from V and 10 bases from J, with 11 bases between. This clone was observed a few times. The data were produced by immunoSEQ multiplex PCR, yet TCRdb's version contains in-frame clones alone and is incomplete. Of almost 20,000 clones in the sample, just over 85% are singletons; the top ten hold 5.8%. Sequencing was performed on CD8+ T cells from peripheral blood mononuclear cells, taken in the third trimester of pregnancy. The rearrangement uses TRBV4-1 and TRBJ1-1; the D is unclear. The source is a female donor in good health, enrolled as a control in a pregnancy study. The CDR3 spells CASSQMASRAFF. CDR3 nucleotide sequence: TGCGCCAGCAGCCAAATGGCAAGTCGAGCTTTCTTT.